This T cell receptor (beta chain) came from a study of identical twins. Study conclusions and caveats: A cross-sectional statistical analysis, not follow-up of the same donors, supported the conclusions. Fewer insertions characterized abundant cord blood beta clonotypes, whereas memory repertoires showed none.

Between the trimmed V and J ends, which lost 3 bases and 11 bases, there was a span of 11 bases. The CDR3 totals 11 residues. The V gene's germline CDR1 is DFQATT and CDR2 SNEGSKA (reference sequence). This clonotype has at least ten counts. What it binds is not known. From the 5' RACE reads, TCRdb called clonotypes with MiXCR, one entry per CDR3 protein. The repertoire has a few hundred thousand distinct CDR3 sequences, approximately 10% of them found once; the top ten carry roughly 3%. This sample was shared with a second study, whose subject was yellow fever vaccine responses in identical twins. That paper states: As reported, the vaccine T cell response of twins seemed partly convergent and partly personalized.

The receptor was isolated from a young woman in good health. This chain connects TRBV20-1 to TRBJ2-1, with D maybe TRBD2 (6 bases). Sequencing was done on a sample of PBMCs. The CDR3 region is CSASVRTKQFF. The CDR3 DNA reads TGCAGTGCTAGTGTCCGGACTAAGCAGTTCTTC.